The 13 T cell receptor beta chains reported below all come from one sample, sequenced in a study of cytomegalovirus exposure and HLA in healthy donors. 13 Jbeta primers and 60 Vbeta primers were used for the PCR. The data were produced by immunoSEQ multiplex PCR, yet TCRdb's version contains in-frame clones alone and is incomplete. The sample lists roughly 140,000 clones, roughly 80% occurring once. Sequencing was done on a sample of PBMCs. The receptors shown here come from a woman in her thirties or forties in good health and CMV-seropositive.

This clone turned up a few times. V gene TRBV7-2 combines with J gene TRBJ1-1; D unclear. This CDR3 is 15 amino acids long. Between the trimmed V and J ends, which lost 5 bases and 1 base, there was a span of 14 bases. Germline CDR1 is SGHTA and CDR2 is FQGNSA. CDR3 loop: CASSTVGLKNTEAFF. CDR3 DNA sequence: TGTGCCAGCAGCACGGTTGGGCTCAAGAACACTGAAGCTTTCTTT.

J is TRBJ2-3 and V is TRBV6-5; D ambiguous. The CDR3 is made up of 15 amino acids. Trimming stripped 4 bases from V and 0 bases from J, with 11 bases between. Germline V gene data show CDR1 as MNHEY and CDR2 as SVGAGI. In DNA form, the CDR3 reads TGTGCCAGCAGTTTCAGCTCGGAGAGCACAGATACGCAGTATTTT. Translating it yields CASSFSSESTDTQYF.

CDR3 DNA: TGTGCCAGTAGCCCAGTTGATCGGGCTAACCGGGGGAACACTGAAGCTTTCTTT. It encodes CASSPVDRANRGNTEAFF. This rearrangement joins TRBV19 to TRBJ1-1; no firm D call. The CDR3 runs 18 residues. Germline lookup yields CDR1 LNHDA and CDR2 SQIVND (reference sequence). Trimming cost V 6 bases and J 1 base, with 24 bases left between them. Full variable domain (outside the CDR3, taken from reference TRBV19 and TRBJ1-1): DGGITQSPKYLFRKEGQNVTLSCEQNLNHDAMYWYRQDPGQGLRLIYYSQIVNDFQKGDIAEGYSVSREKKESFPLTVTSAQKNPTAFYLCASSPVDRANRGNTEAFFGQGTRLTVV.

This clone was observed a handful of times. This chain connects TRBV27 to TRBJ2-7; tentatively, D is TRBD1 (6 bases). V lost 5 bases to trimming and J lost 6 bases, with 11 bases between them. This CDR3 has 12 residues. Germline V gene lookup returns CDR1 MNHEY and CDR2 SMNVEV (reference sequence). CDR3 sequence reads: CASSQQGAEQYF. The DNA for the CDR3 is TGTGCCAGCAGTCAACAGGGAGCCGAGCAGTACTTC.

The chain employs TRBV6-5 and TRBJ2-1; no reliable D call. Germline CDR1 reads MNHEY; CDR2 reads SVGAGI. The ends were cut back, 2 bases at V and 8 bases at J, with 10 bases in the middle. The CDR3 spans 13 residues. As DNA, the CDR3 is TGTGCCAGCAGTTACCCCCCGGTGTATGAGCAGTTCTTC. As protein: CASSYPPVYEQFF.

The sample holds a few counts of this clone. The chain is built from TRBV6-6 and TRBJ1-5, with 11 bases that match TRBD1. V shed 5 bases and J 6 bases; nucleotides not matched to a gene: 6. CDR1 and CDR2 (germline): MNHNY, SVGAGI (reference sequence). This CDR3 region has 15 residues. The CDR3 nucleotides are TGTGCCAGCAGTCCCGGGACAGGGGGAAGTCAGCCCCAGCATTTT. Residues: CASSPGTGGSQPQHF.

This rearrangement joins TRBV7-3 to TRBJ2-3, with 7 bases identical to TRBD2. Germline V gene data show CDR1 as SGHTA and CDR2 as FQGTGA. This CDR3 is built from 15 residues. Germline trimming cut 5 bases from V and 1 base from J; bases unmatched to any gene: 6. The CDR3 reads CASSREAVGTDTQYF. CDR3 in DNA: TGTGCCAGCAGCCGGGAGGCGGTGGGCACAGATACGCAGTATTTT.

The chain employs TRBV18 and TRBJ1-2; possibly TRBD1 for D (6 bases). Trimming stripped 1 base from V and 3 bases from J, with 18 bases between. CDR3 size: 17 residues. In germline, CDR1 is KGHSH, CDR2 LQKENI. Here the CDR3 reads CASSPRVQGNRDYGYTF. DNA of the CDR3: TGTGCCAGCTCACCACGGGTGCAGGGGAATAGGGACTATGGCTACACCTTC. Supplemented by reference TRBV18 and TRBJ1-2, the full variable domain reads NAGVMQNPRHLVRRRGQEARLRCSPMKGHSHVYWYRQLPEEGLKFMVYLQKENIIDESGMPKERFSAEFPKEGPSILRIQQVVRGDSAAYFCASSPRVQGNRDYGYTFGSGTRLTVV.

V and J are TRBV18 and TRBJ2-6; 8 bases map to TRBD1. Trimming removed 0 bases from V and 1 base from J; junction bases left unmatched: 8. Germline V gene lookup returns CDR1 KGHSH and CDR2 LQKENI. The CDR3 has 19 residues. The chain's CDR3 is CASSPPAGGLGSGANVLTF. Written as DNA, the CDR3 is TGTGCCAGCTCACCACCGGCAGGGGGCTTGGGGTCTGGGGCCAACGTCCTGACTTTC.

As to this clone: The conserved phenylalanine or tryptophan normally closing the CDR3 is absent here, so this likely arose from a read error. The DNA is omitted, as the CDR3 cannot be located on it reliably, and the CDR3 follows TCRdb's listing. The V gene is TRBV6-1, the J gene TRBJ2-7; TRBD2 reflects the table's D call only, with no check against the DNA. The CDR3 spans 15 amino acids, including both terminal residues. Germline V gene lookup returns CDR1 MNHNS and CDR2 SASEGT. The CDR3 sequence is CASSEAISGAPPFYL.

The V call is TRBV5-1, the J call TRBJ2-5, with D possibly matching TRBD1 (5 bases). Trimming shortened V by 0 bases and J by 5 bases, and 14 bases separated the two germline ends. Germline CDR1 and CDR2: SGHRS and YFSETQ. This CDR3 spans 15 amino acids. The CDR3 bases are TGCGCCAGCAGCTTGGGTGGAACAGGTCCGGAGACCCAGTACTTC. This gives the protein CASSLGGTGPETQYF. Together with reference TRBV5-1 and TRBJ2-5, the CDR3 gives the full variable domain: KAGVTQTPRYLIKTRGQQVTLSCSPISGHRSVSWYQQTPGQGLQFLFEYFSETQRNKGNFPGRFSGRQFSNSRSEMNVSTLELGDSALYLCASSLGGTGPETQYFGPGTRLLVL.

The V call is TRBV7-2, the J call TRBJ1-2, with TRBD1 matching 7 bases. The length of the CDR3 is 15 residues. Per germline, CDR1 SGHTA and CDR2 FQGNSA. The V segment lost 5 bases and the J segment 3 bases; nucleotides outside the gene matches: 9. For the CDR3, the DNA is TGTGCCAGCAGCCCAGGGACAGCGGCCTACTATGGCTACACCTTC. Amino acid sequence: CASSPGTAAYYGYTF.

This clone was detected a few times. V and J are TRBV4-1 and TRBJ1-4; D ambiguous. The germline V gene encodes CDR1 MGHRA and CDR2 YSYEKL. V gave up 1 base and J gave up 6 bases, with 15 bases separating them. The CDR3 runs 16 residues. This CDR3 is CASSQGLAGLDEKLFF. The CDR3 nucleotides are TGCGCCAGCAGCCAAGGTCTCGCGGGATTAGATGAAAAACTGTTTTTT.